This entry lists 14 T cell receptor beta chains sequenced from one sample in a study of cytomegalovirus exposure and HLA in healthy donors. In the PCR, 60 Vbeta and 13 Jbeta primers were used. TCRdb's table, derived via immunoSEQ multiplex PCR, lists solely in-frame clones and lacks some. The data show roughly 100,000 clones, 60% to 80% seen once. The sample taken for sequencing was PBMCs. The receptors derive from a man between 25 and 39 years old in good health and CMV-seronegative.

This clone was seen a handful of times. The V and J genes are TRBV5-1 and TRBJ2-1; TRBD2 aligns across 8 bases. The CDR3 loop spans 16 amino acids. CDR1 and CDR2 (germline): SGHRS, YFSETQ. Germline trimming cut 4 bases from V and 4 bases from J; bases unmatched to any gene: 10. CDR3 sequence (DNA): TGCGCCAGCAGCCCTGGGGGAGCGGGAGAGTACAATGAGCAGTTCTTC. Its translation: CASSPGGAGEYNEQFF.

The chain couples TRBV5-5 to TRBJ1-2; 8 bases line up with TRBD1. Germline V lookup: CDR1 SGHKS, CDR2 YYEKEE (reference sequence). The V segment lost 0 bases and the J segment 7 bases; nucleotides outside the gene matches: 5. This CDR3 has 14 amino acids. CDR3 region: CASSLDGQGIGYTF. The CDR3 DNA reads TGTGCCAGCAGCTTGGATGGACAGGGCATTGGCTACACCTTC.

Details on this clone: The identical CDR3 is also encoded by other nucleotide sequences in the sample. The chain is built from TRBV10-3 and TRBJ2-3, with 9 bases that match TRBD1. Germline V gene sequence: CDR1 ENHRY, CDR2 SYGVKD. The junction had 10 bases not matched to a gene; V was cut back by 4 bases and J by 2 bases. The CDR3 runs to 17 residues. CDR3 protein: CAISGLTGGGSTDTQYF. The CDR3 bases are TGTGCCATCAGTGGGCTGACAGGGGGGGGTTCCACAGATACGCAGTATTTT.

In nucleotides, the CDR3 is TGTGCCAGTAGTCGGACTCCCAGCTCTGGAAACACCATATATTTT. This translates into CASSRTPSSGNTIYF. This chain connects TRBV19 to TRBJ1-3; D is unresolved. CDR3 length equals 15 residues. V lost 5 bases to trimming and J lost 0 bases, with 11 bases between them. CDR1 and CDR2 (germline): LNHDA, SQIVND (reference sequence).

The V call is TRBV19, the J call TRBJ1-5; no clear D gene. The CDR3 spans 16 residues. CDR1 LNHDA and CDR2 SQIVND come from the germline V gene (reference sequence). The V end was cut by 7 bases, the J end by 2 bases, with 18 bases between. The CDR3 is CASTRKGGGGNQPQHF. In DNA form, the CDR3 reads TGTGCCAGTACCCGCAAAGGTGGCGGAGGCAATCAGCCCCAGCATTTT.

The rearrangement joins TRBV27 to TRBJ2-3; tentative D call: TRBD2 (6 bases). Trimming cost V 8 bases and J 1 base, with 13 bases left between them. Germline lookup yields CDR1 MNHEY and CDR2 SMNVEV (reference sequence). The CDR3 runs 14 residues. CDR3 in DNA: TGTGCCAGCTGGGACTTTGAGGGCACAGATACGCAGTATTTT. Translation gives CASWDFEGTDTQYF.

The CDR3 nucleotides read TGTGCCACCAGCAGAGAGAGGACAGGCTCTGGGGCCAACGTCCTGACTTTC. Translating gives CATSRERTGSGANVLTF. V gene TRBV15 combines with J gene TRBJ2-6, with 7 bases matching TRBD1. The germline V gene encodes CDR1 LNHNV and CDR2 YYDKDF (reference sequence). The CDR3 is made up of 17 amino acids. V was pared by 0 bases and J by 0 bases, with 2 bases of the junction left unmatched.

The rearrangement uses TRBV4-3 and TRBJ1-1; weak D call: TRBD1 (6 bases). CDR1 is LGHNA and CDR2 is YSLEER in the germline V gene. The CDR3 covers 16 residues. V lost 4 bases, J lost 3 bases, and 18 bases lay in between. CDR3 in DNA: TGCGCCAGCAGCCTTAACAGGGATGTGAAGGACACTGAAGCTTTCTTT. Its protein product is CASSLNRDVKDTEAFF.

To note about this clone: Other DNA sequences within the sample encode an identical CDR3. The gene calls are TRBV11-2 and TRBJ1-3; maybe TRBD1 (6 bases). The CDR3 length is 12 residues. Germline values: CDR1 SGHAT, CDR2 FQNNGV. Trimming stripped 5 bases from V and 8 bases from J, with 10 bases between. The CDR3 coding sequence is TGTGCCAGCAGCCTAGGGGGAGACACCATATATTTT. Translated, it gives CASSLGGDTIYF.

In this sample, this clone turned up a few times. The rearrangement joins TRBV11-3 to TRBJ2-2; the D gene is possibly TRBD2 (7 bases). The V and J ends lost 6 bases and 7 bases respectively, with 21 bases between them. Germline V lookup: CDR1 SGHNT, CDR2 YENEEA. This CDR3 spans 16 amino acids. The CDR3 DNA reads TGTGCCAGCAGTGCCCCCGAAGGGGGGGCCATCGGGGAGCTGTTTTTT. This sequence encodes CASSAPEGGAIGELFF.

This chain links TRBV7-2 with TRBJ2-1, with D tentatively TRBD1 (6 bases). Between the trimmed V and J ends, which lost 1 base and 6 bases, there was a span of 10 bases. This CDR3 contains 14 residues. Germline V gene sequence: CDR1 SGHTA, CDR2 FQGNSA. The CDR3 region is CASSLVRGGNEQFF. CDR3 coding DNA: TGTGCCAGCAGCTTAGTTCGAGGGGGCAATGAGCAGTTCTTC.

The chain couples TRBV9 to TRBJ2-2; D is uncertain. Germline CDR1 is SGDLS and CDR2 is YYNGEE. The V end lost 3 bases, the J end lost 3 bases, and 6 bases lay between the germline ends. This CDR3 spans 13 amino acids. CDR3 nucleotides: TGTGCCAGCAGCGCTGGGCACACCGGGGAGCTGTTTTTT. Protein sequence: CASSAGHTGELFF.

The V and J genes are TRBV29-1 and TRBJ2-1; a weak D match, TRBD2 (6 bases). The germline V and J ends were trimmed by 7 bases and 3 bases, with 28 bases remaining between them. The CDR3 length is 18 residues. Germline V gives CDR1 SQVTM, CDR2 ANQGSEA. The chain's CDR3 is CSALTGGANGGRYNEQFF. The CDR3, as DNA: TGCAGCGCTTTAACAGGAGGGGCCAACGGAGGACGCTACAATGAGCAGTTCTTC.

The CDR3: CASSVRFTYEQYF. In DNA, the CDR3 is TGTGCCAGCAGTGTGCGATTTACCTACGAGCAGTACTTC. The chain combines TRBV2 with TRBJ2-7; D gene uncertain. In germline, CDR1 is SNHLY, CDR2 FYNNEI. Trimming pared 4 bases from V and 2 bases from J, leaving 9 bases between. This CDR3 comprises 13 residues.